These T cell receptor beta chains were read from a single sample in a study of cytomegalovirus exposure and HLA in healthy donors. The data were produced by immunoSEQ multiplex PCR, yet TCRdb's version contains in-frame clones alone and is incomplete. The data hold around 260,000 clones, with about nine tenths observed a single time. The sample comprised PBMCs. The receptors stem from a young woman in good health and CMV-seronegative. Each CDR3 is given with its conserved first and last residue. A D gene is named only where the DNA matches it firmly. Rows may omit the clone size; those that give it use once, few, many or a size class.

j_call v_call clone_size d_call cdr3_nt cdr3_aa
TRBJ2-5 TRBV6-6 . . TGTGCCAGCAGAGCCGACTCAGCTCCCCAAGAGACCCAGTACTTC CASRADSAPQETQYF
TRBJ2-5 TRBV19 . TRBD1 TGTGCCAGTAGTAAACAGGGGACCGAGACCCAGTACTTC CASSKQGTETQYF
TRBJ2-3 TRBV4-3 . TRBD2 TGCGCCAGCAGTCGGCTAGCGGTTAGCACAGATACGCAGTATTTT CASSRLAVSTDTQYF
TRBJ2-1 TRBV5-1 . TRBD1 TGCGCCAGCAGCTTGGGACAGGGGAATGTTGAGCAGTTCTTC CASSLGQGNVEQFF
TRBJ2-1 TRBV27 . TRBD2 TGTGCCAGCAGTACGGCGGCGGGAGTCATCAATGAGCAGTTCTTC CASSTAAGVINEQFF
TRBJ2-1 TRBV27 few TRBD2 TGTGCCAGCAGCTATAGCGGGAGGGGGAATGAGCAGTTCTTC CASSYSGRGNEQFF
TRBJ1-5 TRBV27 . . TGTGCCAGCAGGTCACTACAGCAAGGCAATCAGCCCCAGCATTTT CASRSLQQGNQPQHF
TRBJ1-2 TRBV13 . TRBD1 TGTGCCAGCAGTATACAGGGGGGGCACTATGGCTACACCTTC CASSIQGGHYGYTF
TRBJ2-1 TRBV5-6 . TRBD1 TGTGCCAGCAGCTCAGGGACAGGGATCAATGAGCAGTTCTTC CASSSGTGINEQFF
TRBJ2-3 TRBV7-2 . . TGTGCCAGCAGCGCCCAGGGTACAGATACGCAGTATTTT CASSAQGTDTQYF
TRBJ2-1 TRBV7-8 . TRBD2 TGTGCCAGCAGCTTATGGGTAGCGGGAGTTATCAATGAGCAGTTCTTC CASSLWVAGVINEQFF
TRBJ1-4 TRBV18 . . TGTGCCAGTGCGCAGGGTACTAATGAAAAACTGTTTTTT CASAQGTNEKLFF
TRBJ2-1 TRBV6-5 . TRBD2 TGTGCCAGCAGTCCCTCTAGCGGGAGGGCAGAGCAGTTCTTC CASSPSSGRAEQFF
TRBJ2-5 TRBV2 . . TGTGCCAGCAACCCGGGTCCCTCAGTCCGGGAGACCCAGTACTTC CASNPGPSVRETQYF
TRBJ2-1 TRBV5-1 . . TGCGCCAGCAGCTTGACTAGGTCGGCCTACAATGAGCAGTTCTTC CASSLTRSAYNEQFF
TRBJ1-2 TRBV6-5 . . TGTGCCAGCGGACTCACAGGGATGGCCAACTATGGCTACACCTTC CASGLTGMANYGYTF
TRBJ1-3 TRBV4-1 . . TGCGCCAGCAGCCAGAGGACAGAGTTCTCTGGAAACACCATATATTTT CASSQRTEFSGNTIYF
TRBJ2-2 TRBV4-3 . . TGCGCCAGCAGCCAAGGGCGAGGGCTGGGCGGGGAGCTGTTTTTT CASSQGRGLGGELFF
TRBJ1-5 TRBV28 . . TGTGCCATCTCGGAGGGCGATCAGCCCCAGCATTTT CAISEGDQPQHF
TRBJ1-4 TRBV18 few TRBD1 TGTGCCAGCTCACTGGACAGGGGCGAAAAACTGTTTTTT CASSLDRGEKLFF
TRBJ2-7 TRBV19 . TRBD2 TGTGCCAGTAGTATACTGGGGGGACTAGCGGCCGGCTACGAGCAGTACTTC CASSILGGLAAGYEQYF
TRBJ2-3 TRBV27 . . TGTGCCAGCAGTTCGGGACTGACATGGTATTTT CASSSGLTWYF
TRBJ2-3 TRBV9 . . TGTGCCAGCAGCCGCCCCGGACCGGAGGCAGATACGCAGTATTTT CASSRPGPEADTQYF
TRBJ2-2 TRBV14 . . TGTGCCAGCAGCCGTAAGTGGACCGGCACCGGGGAGCTGTTTTTT CASSRKWTGTGELFF
TRBJ1-4 TRBV9 . . TGTGCCAGCAGCGTAGCTGGGGGCGGAGAAAAACTGTTTTTT CASSVAGGGEKLFF